These T cell receptor beta chains were read from a single sample in a study of T cell repertoires in cytomegalovirus infection. TCRdb reprocessed the reads with MiXCR, giving one entry per CDR3 protein. The sample includes under 800,000 distinct CDR3 sequences, approximately 25% of them seen just once. The specimen was CD8+ T cells from PBMCs. The receptors stem from a human donor in good health (CMV status not recorded). Some clones in this sample may be carry-over from other donors' samples. The CDR3 runs from the conserved cysteine through the conserved F or W. The D gene is left open where the match is weak. Rows give clone size only sometimes, using once, few, many, or a class for an expanded clone.

v_gene	d_gene	abundance	j_gene	CDR3nt	CDR3aa
TRBV7-9	TRBD2	many	TRBJ2-5	TGTGCCAGCAGCTTCGGGACTAGCGGGCCCCAAGAGACCCAGTACTTC	CASSFGTSGPQETQYF
TRBV11-2	TRBD1	.	TRBJ1-1	TGTGCCAGCAGCTTGTGGACAGGTGATATGAACACTGAAGCTTTCTTT	CASSLWTGDMNTEAFF
TRBV29-1	.	.	TRBJ1-2	TGCAGCGTCGCGGGACTCGACTATGGCTACACCTTC	CSVAGLDYGYTF
TRBV7-6	.	many	TRBJ2-3	TGTGCCAGCAGCCCTAGCGTAACCGGGCGGGAAGATACGCAGTATTTT	CASSPSVTGREDTQYF
TRBV18	TRBD1	.	TRBJ2-3	TGTGCCAGCTCGGAGAGCCGGGACAGCAGCACAGATACGCAGTATTTT	CASSESRDSSTDTQYF
TRBV19	.	.	TRBJ1-1	TGTGCCAGTAGTATAAGGGGTCAGACTATGAACACTGAAGCTTTCTTT	CASSIRGQTMNTEAFF
TRBV11-2	.	.	TRBJ2-1	TGTGCCAGCAGCTCGCTAGCACAGGGAAACAATGAGCAGTTCTTC	CASSSLAQGNNEQFF
TRBV28	.	many	TRBJ1-5	TGTGCCAGCAGTCACTCCCTTTACAATCAGCCCCAGCATTTT	CASSHSLYNQPQHF
TRBV2	.	many	TRBJ2-2	TGTGCCAGGGACAGGAACACCGGGGAGCTGTTTTTT	CARDRNTGELFF
TRBV6-2/TRBV6-3	.	few	TRBJ1-2	TGTGCCAGCAGGCGCTCCTATGGCTACACCTTC	CASRRSYGYTF
TRBV2	.	.	TRBJ1-5	TGTGCCAGCCGACGGGTTAGAGGCCTGAAGCCCCAGCATTTT	CASRRVRGLKPQHF
TRBV7-2	TRBD2	many	TRBJ2-5	TGTGCCAGCTGCTTAACGGCGGGGGGGCTGGAGACCCAGTACTTC	CASCLTAGGLETQYF
TRBV28	.	.	TRBJ1-5	TGTGCCAGCAAAGACCTTTATAGCAATCAGCCCCAGCATTTT	CASKDLYSNQPQHF
TRBV15	TRBD1	.	TRBJ1-1	TGTGCCACCAGCCCTCGTCGACAGGGATCGGACACTGAAGCTTTCTTT	CATSPRRQGSDTEAFF
TRBV18	.	few	TRBJ2-3	TGTGCCAGCTCACCCAAGGTAGATACGCAGTATTTT	CASSPKVDTQYF
TRBV27	.	many	TRBJ2-4	TGTGCCAGCAGTTTCGGGGTTGCCAAAAACATTCAGTACTTC	CASSFGVAKNIQYF
TRBV14	.	.	TRBJ2-5	TGTGCCAGCAGACGATCGGACAGATACCAAGAGACCCAGTACTTC	CASRRSDRYQETQYF
TRBV5-5	TRBD1	.	TRBJ1-5	TGTGCCAGCAGCCCCCGGTACAGGGGCGAACATAATCAGCCCCAGCATTTT	CASSPRYRGEHNQPQHF
TRBV7-6	.	many	TRBJ2-1	TGTGCCAGCAGCTTAGCTTGGGGATCGGCCAATGAGCAGTTCTTC	CASSLAWGSANEQFF
TRBV5-4	TRBD2	.	TRBJ2-1	TGTGCCAGCAGCTCCGGGGGGGGAACCTACAATGAGCAGTTCTTC	CASSSGGGTYNEQFF
TRBV7-9	.	.	TRBJ1-1	TGTGCCAGCAGCTCGGCGGCCGCTGAAGCTTTCTTT	CASSSAAAEAFF
TRBV6-6	TRBD1	.	TRBJ1-6	TGTGCCAGCAGTTACTCGGCGGCAGGGGGGTCACCCCTCCACTTT	CASSYSAAGGSPLHF
TRBV20-1	.	few	TRBJ1-5	TGCAGTGCACTAGGCAGGGGCGAGACCAATCAGCCCCAGCATTTT	CSALGRGETNQPQHF
TRBV28	.	few	TRBJ1-4	TGTGCCAGCACCCGGGACCGCCTAGGAGAAAAACTGTTTTTT	CASTRDRLGEKLFF
TRBV7-9	.	many	TRBJ2-7	TGTGCCAGCAGACAACCAGGGTTCGGCGAGCAGTACTTC	CASRQPGFGEQYF
TRBV6-2/TRBV6-3	TRBD2	many	TRBJ2-2	TGTGCCAGCAGTCCGTCCGAGGGACTAAACACCGGGGAGCTGTTTTTT	CASSPSEGLNTGELFF
TRBV28	.	.	TRBJ1-5	TGTGCCAGCAAAAAAGGCGGCCAGCCCCAGCATTTT	CASKKGGQPQHF
TRBV19	.	few	TRBJ2-1	TGTGCCAGTAACGCGGGTGAGCAGTTCTTC	CASNAGEQFF
TRBV5-1	.	few	TRBJ2-7	TGCGCCAGCAGCTTGGAAAGTAACCCCTACGAGCAGTACTTC	CASSLESNPYEQYF
TRBV28	TRBD2	few	TRBJ2-5	TGTGCCAGCAGGACAGCCGGGACTACCCAAGAGACCCAGTACTTC	CASRTAGTTQETQYF
TRBV7-8	TRBD1	many	TRBJ1-5	TGTGCCAGCAGCATCATAGACAGGGCCGACAATCAGCCCCAGCATTTT	CASSIIDRADNQPQHF